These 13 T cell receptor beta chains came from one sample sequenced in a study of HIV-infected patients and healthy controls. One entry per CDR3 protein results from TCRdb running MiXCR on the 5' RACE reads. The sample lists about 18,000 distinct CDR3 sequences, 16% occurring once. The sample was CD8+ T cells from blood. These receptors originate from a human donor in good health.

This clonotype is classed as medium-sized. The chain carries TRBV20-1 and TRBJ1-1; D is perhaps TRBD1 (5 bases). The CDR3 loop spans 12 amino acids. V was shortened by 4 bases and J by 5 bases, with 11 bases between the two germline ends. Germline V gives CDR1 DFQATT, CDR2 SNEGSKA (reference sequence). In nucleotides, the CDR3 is TGCAGTGCTAACCGGGGGGAGACTGAAGCTTTCTTT. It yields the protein CSANRGETEAFF.

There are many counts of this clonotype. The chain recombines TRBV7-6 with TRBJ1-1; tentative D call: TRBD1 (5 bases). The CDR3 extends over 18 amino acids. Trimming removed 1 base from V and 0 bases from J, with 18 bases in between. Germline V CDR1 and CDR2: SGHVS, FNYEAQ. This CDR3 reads CASSLGDIRTTMNTEAFF. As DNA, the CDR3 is TGTGCCAGCAGCTTAGGCGATATACGGACAACTATGAACACTGAAGCTTTCTTT.

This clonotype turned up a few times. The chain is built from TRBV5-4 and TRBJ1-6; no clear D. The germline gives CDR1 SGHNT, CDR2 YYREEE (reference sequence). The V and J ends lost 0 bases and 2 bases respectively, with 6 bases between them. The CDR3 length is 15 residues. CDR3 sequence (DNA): TGTGCCAGCAGCTTGGGCCATGCCTATAATTCACCCCTCCACTTT. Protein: CASSLGHAYNSPLHF.

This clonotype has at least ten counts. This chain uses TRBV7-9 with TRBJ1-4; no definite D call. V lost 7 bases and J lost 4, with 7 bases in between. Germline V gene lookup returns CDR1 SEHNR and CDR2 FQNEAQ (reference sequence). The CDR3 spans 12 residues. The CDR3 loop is CASIRNNEKLFF. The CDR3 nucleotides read TGTGCCAGCATAAGGAATAATGAAAAACTGTTTTTT.

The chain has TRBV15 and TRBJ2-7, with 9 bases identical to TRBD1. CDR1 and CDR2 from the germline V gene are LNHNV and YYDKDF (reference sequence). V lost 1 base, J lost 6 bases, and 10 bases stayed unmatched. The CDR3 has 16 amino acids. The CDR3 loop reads CATSRGGDRAFGEQYF. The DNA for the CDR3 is TGTGCCACCAGCAGAGGTGGGGACAGGGCCTTTGGCGAGCAGTACTTC.

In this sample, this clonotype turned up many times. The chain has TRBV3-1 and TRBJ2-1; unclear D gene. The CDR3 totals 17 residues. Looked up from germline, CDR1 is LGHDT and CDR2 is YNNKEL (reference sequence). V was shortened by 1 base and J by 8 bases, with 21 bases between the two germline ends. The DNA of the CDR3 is TGTGCCAGCAGCCAAGGTTTAGGCCTGACAATTACCGATGAGCAGTTCTTC. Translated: CASSQGLGLTITDEQFF.

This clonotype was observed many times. The CDR3 loop reads CASSSGQTWDYGYTF. CDR3 sequence (DNA): TGTGCCAGCAGCTCCGGACAGACTTGGGACTATGGCTACACCTTC. This chain uses TRBV13 with TRBJ1-2; D is possibly TRBD1 (6 bases). The length of the CDR3 is 15 residues. Trimming shortened V by 4 bases and J by 3 bases, and 15 bases separated the two germline ends. In germline, CDR1 is PRHDT, CDR2 FYEKMQ (reference sequence). The complete variable domain, with remaining parts taken from reference TRBV13 and TRBJ1-2, reads AAGVIQSPRHLIKEKRETATLKCYPIPRHDTVYWYQQGPGQDPQFLISFYEKMQSDKGSIPDRFSAQQFSDYHSELNMSSLELGDSALYFCASSSGQTWDYGYTFGSGTRLTVV.

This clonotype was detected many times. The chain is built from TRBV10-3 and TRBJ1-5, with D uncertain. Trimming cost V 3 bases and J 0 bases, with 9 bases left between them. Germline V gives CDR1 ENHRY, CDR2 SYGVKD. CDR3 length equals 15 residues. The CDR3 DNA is TGTGCCATCAGTGAAGGGCGGAATAGCAATCAGCCCCAGCATTTT. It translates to CAISEGRNSNQPQHF.

The CDR3 DNA follows: TGTGCCAGCTCACCACAGGGGCAGGGGACGTACGAGCAGTACTTC. Translating gives CASSPQGQGTYEQYF. The chain is built from TRBV18 and TRBJ2-7; D perhaps matches TRBD1 (6 bases). The CDR3 length is 15 residues. Trimming shortened V by 1 base and J by 4 bases, and 14 bases separated the two germline ends. Germline V gives CDR1 KGHSH, CDR2 LQKENI.

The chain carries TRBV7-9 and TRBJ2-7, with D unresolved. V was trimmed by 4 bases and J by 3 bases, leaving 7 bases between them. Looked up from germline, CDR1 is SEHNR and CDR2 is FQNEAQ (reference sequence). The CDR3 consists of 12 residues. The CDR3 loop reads CASSSHNYEQYF. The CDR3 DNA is TGTGCCAGCAGCTCCCATAACTACGAGCAGTACTTC.

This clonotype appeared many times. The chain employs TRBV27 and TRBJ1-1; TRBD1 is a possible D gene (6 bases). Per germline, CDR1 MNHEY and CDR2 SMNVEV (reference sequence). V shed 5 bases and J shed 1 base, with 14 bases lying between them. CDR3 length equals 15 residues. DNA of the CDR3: TGTGCCAGCAGTAGAAGTCCGGGACAGAACACTGAAGCTTTCTTT. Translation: CASSRSPGQNTEAFF.

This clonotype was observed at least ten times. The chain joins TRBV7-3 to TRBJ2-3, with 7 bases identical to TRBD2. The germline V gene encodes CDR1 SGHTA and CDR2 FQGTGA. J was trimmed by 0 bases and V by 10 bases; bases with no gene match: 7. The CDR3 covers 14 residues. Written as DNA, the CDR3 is TGTGCCACCTCTCCTAGCGGTAGCACAGATACGCAGTATTTT. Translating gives CATSPSGSTDTQYF.

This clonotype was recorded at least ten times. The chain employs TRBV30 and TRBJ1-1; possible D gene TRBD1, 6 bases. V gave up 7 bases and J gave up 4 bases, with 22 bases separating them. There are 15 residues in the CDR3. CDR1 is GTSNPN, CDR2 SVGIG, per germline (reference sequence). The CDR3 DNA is TGTGCCTTCGCGGGACAACGGGCAGGCGGCACTGAAGCTTTCTTT. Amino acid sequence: CAFAGQRAGGTEAFF.